The T cell receptor (beta chain) under discussion was sequenced for a study of early T cells in non-severe SARS-CoV-2 infection. With V trimmed by 5 bases and J by 13 bases, 11 bases remained unmatched. The CDR3 length is 13 residues. Looked up from germline, CDR1 is SGHTA and CDR2 is FQGTGA. This clonotype came up a few times. Tagging with unique molecular identifiers was applied to individual cDNA molecules. TCRdb fed the 5' RACE reads into MiXCR, producing one record per CDR3 protein. The table records 85,000 to 100,000 distinct CDR3 sequences, approximately 15% of them present only once. The receptor was derived from an adult who was a healthcare worker with PCR-confirmed SARS-CoV-2 infection or an uninfected control (not recorded which). The sequences come from whole blood, collected at baseline. The chain joins TRBV7-3 to TRBJ2-1, with 7 bases identical to TRBD1. The CDR3 DNA reads TGTGCCAGCAGCCGACCCGGGACAGAGGTCCAGTTCTTC. Encoded protein: CASSRPGTEVQFF.